Here is one T cell receptor beta chain with its context. Its matching antigen is unknown. Looked up from germline, CDR1 is SGHDT and CDR2 is YYEEEE. This CDR3 has 15 amino acids. V was clipped by 5 bases and J by 1 base, with 10 bases between them. This sample was included in a study of a mutant IDH1 vaccine in newly diagnosed glioma. Looking at the study overall: Standard pretreatment was either radiotherapy, temozolomide, or, for most, radiochemotherapy with temozolomide. Whole-study findings and limits: It seemed that pseudoprogression was not linked to changes in the top peripheral T cell clonotypes.

The sample's time point: baseline, week 1 (first vaccination visit). Indicated treatment: pre-vaccination baseline after standard-of-care therapy. The donors had new WHO grade 3 or 4 astrocytomas; these were IDH1-mutant and ATRX-lost. This table comes from immunoSEQ multiplex PCR, and its TCRdb copy is limited to in-frame clones, with some not included. The sample lists about 50,000 clones, around 86% occurring once. The sequencing used PBMCs, collected from a glioma patient treated with radiotherapy, temozolomide or both. The chain combines TRBV5-6 with TRBJ1-6, with D hard to call. This clonotype was sampled from a man aged 35 to 55 with glioma. Here the CDR3 reads CASSPLRSYNSPLHF. In nucleotides, the CDR3 is TGTGCCAGCAGTCCCCTGCGTTCCTATAATTCACCCCTCCACTTT.